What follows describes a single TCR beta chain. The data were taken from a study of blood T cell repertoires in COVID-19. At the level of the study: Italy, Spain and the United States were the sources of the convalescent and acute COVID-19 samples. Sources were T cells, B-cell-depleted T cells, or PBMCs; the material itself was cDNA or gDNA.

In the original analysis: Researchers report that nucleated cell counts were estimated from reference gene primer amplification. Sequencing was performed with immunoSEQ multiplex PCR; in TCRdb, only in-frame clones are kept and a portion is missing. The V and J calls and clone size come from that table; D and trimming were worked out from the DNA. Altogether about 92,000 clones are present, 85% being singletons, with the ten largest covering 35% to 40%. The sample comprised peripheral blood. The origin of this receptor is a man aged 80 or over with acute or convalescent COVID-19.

The CDR3, as DNA: TGTGCAAGTCGCCGGGACTTGCAGTTCTTC. Its protein product is CASRRDLQFF. The chain has TRBV12-2 and TRBJ2-1; the D call of TRBD2 is as the table states it, not checked on the DNA. TRBV12-2 is assigned pseudogene status. The CDR3 extends over 10 amino acids.